This passage covers 26 T cell receptor beta chains from one sample sequenced in a study of blood T cell repertoires in COVID-19. Profiling relied on immunoSEQ multiplex PCR, and the TCRdb table lists in-frame clones only, not all of them. This table holds about 89,000 clones, about nine tenths found once. Sample: peripheral blood. These receptors were collected from a male donor with acute or convalescent COVID-19.

V and J are TRBV14 and TRBJ1-2; D is perhaps TRBD1 (6 bases). V shed 1 base and J shed 4 bases, with 13 bases lying between them. Germline-derived CDR1 and CDR2 are SGHDN and FVKESK. This CDR3 spans 15 amino acids. CDR3 in amino acids: CASSQGPGASYGYTF. The CDR3, as DNA: TGTGCCAGCAGCCAAGGCCCAGGGGCCAGCTATGGCTACACCTTC. Filled out from reference TRBV14 and TRBJ1-2, the complete variable domain reads EAGVTQFPSHSVIEKGQTVTLRCDPISGHDNLYWYRRVMGKEIKFLLHFVKESKQDESGMPNNRFLAERTGGTYSTLKVQPAELEDSGVYFCASSQGPGASYGYTFGSGTRLTVV.

This clone was seen only a few times. The chain employs TRBV12-3 or TRBV12-4 and TRBJ1-2; D possibly corresponds to TRBD1 (5 bases). The CDR3 loop spans 13 amino acids. V lost 8 bases to trimming and J lost 4 bases, with 14 bases between them. The chain's CDR3 is CASCPDGGYGYTF. The CDR3 coding sequence is TGTGCCAGCTGTCCTGACGGGGGCTATGGCTACACCTTC.

This chain connects TRBV7-2 to TRBJ2-1; no clear D. V lost 2 bases, J lost 5 bases, and 4 bases lay in between. Germline values: CDR1 SGHTA, CDR2 FQGNSA. This CDR3 comprises 12 residues. The CDR3 protein is CASSLNNNEQFF. DNA of the CDR3: TGTGCCAGCAGCTTAAATAACAATGAGCAGTTCTTC.

The chain is built from TRBV21-1 and TRBJ2-6; TRBD1 is the table's D call and was not checked against the DNA. TRBV21-1 is flagged as a pseudogene. The CDR3 covers 19 residues. The CDR3 DNA reads TGTGCCAGCAGTCAGGACCGGGACAGTGCCCTCTCTGGGGCCAACGTCCTGACTTTC. Amino acid sequence: CASSQDRDSALSGANVLTF.

This chain joins TRBV14 and TRBJ1-6, with 7 nucleotides matching TRBD1. In germline, CDR1 is SGHDN, CDR2 FVKESK. V gave up 3 bases and J gave up 6 bases; unmatched junction bases: 5. This CDR3 spans 15 amino acids. The CDR3 loop is CASSHRGGSNSPLHF. The CDR3, as DNA: TGTGCCAGCAGCCACCGAGGGGGCTCTAATTCACCCCTCCACTTT.

The CDR3 DNA reads as TGTGCCAGCCAGGAAAGGAACACTGAAGCTTTCTTT. Amino acids: CASQERNTEAFF. This chain links TRBV6-5 with TRBJ1-1; D not certain. Germline CDR1 and CDR2: MNHEY and SVGAGI. V lost 8 bases to trimming and J lost 1 base, with 8 bases between them. The CDR3 has 12 amino acids.

The V and J genes are TRBV5-5 and TRBJ2-6; a weak D match, TRBD2 (5 bases). Deletions cut 0 bases from V and 2 bases from J, with 6 bases between. There are 15 residues in the CDR3. Germline CDR1 reads SGHKS; CDR2 reads YYEKEE (reference sequence). The CDR3 sequence: CASSLAGTGANVLTF. CDR3 coding DNA: TGTGCCAGCAGCTTGGCGGGGACTGGGGCCAACGTCCTGACTTTC.

CDR3 residues: CASSPGLAGGQGTDTQYF. CDR3 bases: TGCGCCAGCAGCCCGGGACTAGCGGGGGGCCAAGGGACAGATACGCAGTATTTT. The chain recombines TRBV5-1 with TRBJ2-3, with TRBD2 matching 15 bases. Germline CDR1 and CDR2: SGHRS and YFSETQ. After removal of 4 bases from V and 3 bases from J, the junction contained 9 bases not matched to a gene. The CDR3 is made up of 18 amino acids.

The V and J genes are TRBV2 and TRBJ2-5; TRBD2 matches 7 bases. The germline V gene encodes CDR1 SNHLY and CDR2 FYNNEI. This CDR3 contains 13 residues. Unmatched junction bases numbered 5, after V lost 6 bases and J lost 4 bases. CDR3 DNA: TGTGCCAGCAGGCGGGGGAGCGGAGAGACCCAGTACTTC. Translating it yields CASRRGSGETQYF.

The chain links TRBV19 to TRBJ1-5; D unclear. Between the trimmed V and J ends, which lost 6 bases and 7 bases, there was a span of 16 bases. The CDR3 consists of 14 residues. The germline CDR1 and CDR2 sequences are LNHDA and SQIVND (reference sequence). Here the CDR3 reads CASRGVGDGQPQHF. The CDR3 DNA reads as TGTGCCAGTAGGGGTGTGGGAGACGGACAGCCCCAGCATTTT.

The chain carries TRBV27 and TRBJ1-2; D remains unclear. This CDR3 is built from 12 residues. Germline CDR1 is MNHEY and CDR2 is SMNVEV (reference sequence). The V end lost 8 bases, the J end lost 8 bases, and 15 bases lay between the germline ends. CDR3: CASEVSSSGYTF. In nucleotides, the CDR3 is TGTGCCAGCGAGGTGTCGAGTAGCGGCTACACCTTC.

The chain couples TRBV15 to TRBJ2-3, with TRBD1 identical over 8 bases. This CDR3 is built from 14 residues. J lost 6 bases, V lost 4 bases, and 6 bases had no gene match. CDR1 and CDR2 from the germline V gene are LNHNV and YYDKDF (reference sequence). The CDR3 reads CATSTGQGTDTQYF. CDR3 DNA sequence: TGTGCCACCAGCACAGGACAGGGAACCGATACGCAGTATTTT.

The chain is built from TRBV30 and TRBJ1-6; D is perhaps TRBD1 (6 bases). Germline V CDR1 and CDR2: GTSNPN, SVGIG (reference sequence). The CDR3 sequence is 14 residues long. V dropped 0 bases and J dropped 10 bases, with 13 bases sitting between them. Here the CDR3 DNA reads TGTGCCTGGAGTGTAGACAGGATGTACTCACCCCTCCACTTT. Translating gives CAWSVDRMYSPLHF. Full variable domain (missing parts from reference TRBV30 and TRBJ1-6): SQTIHQWPATLVQPVGSPLSLECTVEGTSNPNLYWYRQAAGRGLQLLFYSVGIGQISSEVPQNLSASRPQDRQFILSSKKLLLSDSGFYLCAWSVDRMYSPLHFGNGTRLTVT.

The rearrangement uses TRBV2 and TRBJ2-2; a possible D gene is TRBD1 (7 bases). Germline CDR1 reads SNHLY; CDR2 reads FYNNEI. CDR3 size: 15 residues. Trimming stripped 4 bases from V and 5 bases from J, with 14 bases between. The CDR3 sequence: CASSGDRAGTGELFF. CDR3 nucleotide sequence: TGTGCCAGCAGTGGAGACAGGGCGGGGACCGGGGAGCTGTTTTTT.

The chain combines TRBV7-8 with TRBJ2-7; a weak D match, TRBD1 (5 bases). Per the germline V gene, CDR1 is SGHVS and CDR2 is FQNEAQ. The V end was cut by 5 bases, the J end by 6 bases, with 17 bases between. CDR3 size: 14 residues. CDR3 residues: CASSPLDISAEQYF. For the CDR3, the DNA is TGTGCCAGCAGCCCCCTGGACATATCTGCCGAGCAGTACTTC.

The rearrangement joins TRBV6-5 to TRBJ2-7, with 9 bases identical to TRBD2. The CDR3 runs to 15 residues. Germline V gene lookup returns CDR1 MNHEY and CDR2 SVGAGI. J lost 2 bases, V lost 5 bases, and 7 bases had no gene match. CDR3 sequence (DNA): TGTGCCAGCAGTCTAGCGGGGACAGCAGCCTACGAGCAGTACTTC. Its protein product is CASSLAGTAAYEQYF.

The chain recombines TRBV27 with TRBJ1-4, with 8 bases fitting TRBD1. CDR1 is MNHEY, CDR2 SMNVEV, per germline (reference sequence). V shed 8 bases and J 5 bases; nucleotides not matched to a gene: 10. The CDR3 totals 15 residues. The CDR3 loop is CASALGQARNEKLFF. The CDR3 nucleotides are TGTGCCAGCGCCCTGGGACAGGCGAGAAATGAAAAACTGTTTTTT.

The V gene is TRBV27, the J gene TRBJ1-2, with 10 bases fitting TRBD1. The CDR3 has 17 amino acids. J lost 6 bases, V lost 0 bases, and 10 bases had no gene match. The germline V gene has CDR1 MNHEY and CDR2 SMNVEV (reference sequence). The CDR3 protein is CASSLSRDRGFGNGYTF. CDR3 coding DNA: TGTGCCAGCAGTTTATCGAGGGACAGGGGCTTTGGAAATGGCTACACCTTC.

The rearrangement joins TRBV19 to TRBJ1-1; no firm D call. Germline CDR1 LNHDA, CDR2 SQIVND (reference sequence). V lost 4 bases, J lost 5 bases, and 17 bases lay in between. The CDR3 covers 15 residues. Written as DNA, the CDR3 is TGTGCCAGTAGTAGGAGGACCAAAGCAAGGACTGAAGCTTTCTTT. It is translated as CASSRRTKARTEAFF.

This clone was observed a single time. This chain connects TRBV12-3 or TRBV12-4 to TRBJ2-7, with D possibly matching TRBD1 (6 bases). V was shortened by 6 bases and J by 6 bases, with 12 bases between the two germline ends. The CDR3 sequence is 12 residues long. The CDR3 protein is CASSPGAGEQYF. The CDR3 DNA reads as TGTGCCAGCAGCCCAGGGGCGGGCGAGCAGTACTTC.

The V gene is TRBV7-8, the J gene TRBJ2-1, with D possibly TRBD2 on 6 matching bases. Looked up from germline, CDR1 is SGHVS and CDR2 is FQNEAQ. CDR3 length equals 12 residues. The V gene lost 2 bases and the J gene lost 8 bases, with 7 bases spanning the gap. CDR3 sequence reads: CASSLWGDEQFF. Here the CDR3 DNA reads TGTGCCAGCAGCTTATGGGGGGATGAGCAGTTCTTC.

This chain links TRBV3-1 (or the pseudogene TRBV3-2) with TRBJ1-2; D gene unclear. Trimming took off 1 base at V and 4 bases at J, with 10 bases between the two ends. Germline assignment: CDR1 LGHDT and CDR2 YNNKEL (reference sequence). The CDR3 has 14 amino acids. The CDR3 region has the DNA TGTGCCAGCAGCCAAGCAGGCGAAATCTATGGCTACACCTTC. As protein: CASSQAGEIYGYTF.

The chain has TRBV5-6 and TRBJ1-5, with 8 nucleotides matching TRBD1. The CDR3 is 18 amino acids. The V segment lost 4 bases and the J segment 2 bases; nucleotides outside the gene matches: 14. Germline-derived CDR1 and CDR2 are SGHDT and YYEEEE. The CDR3 bases are TGTGCCAGCAGCGCGATGCGGGGGACAGGCACCGGCAATCAGCCCCAGCATTTT. Translation: CASSAMRGTGTGNQPQHF.

This clone was recorded only once. The V call is TRBV10-3, the J call TRBJ1-2; D may be TRBD1 (5 bases). The CDR3 consists of 13 residues. V shed 10 bases and J shed 8 bases, with 20 bases lying between them. CDR1 and CDR2 (germline): ENHRY, SYGVKD. As DNA, the CDR3 is TGTGCCACCCGCCCACGGGACTCGGAGGGCTACACCTTC. Translation: CATRPRDSEGYTF.

V is TRBV10-3 and J is TRBJ1-5; D may be TRBD1 (5 bases). The V gene lost 4 bases and the J gene lost 5 bases, with 12 bases spanning the gap. There are 14 residues in the CDR3. The germline V gene has CDR1 ENHRY and CDR2 SYGVKD. CDR3 region: CAISVGQGDQPQHF. The CDR3 DNA reads as TGTGCCATCAGTGTCGGGCAGGGTGATCAGCCCCAGCATTTT.

This chain joins TRBV30 and TRBJ1-6; D not resolved. The CDR3 is 12 residues long. Germline CDR1 reads GTSNPN; CDR2 reads SVGIG (reference sequence). The V gene lost 1 base and the J gene lost 6 bases, with 4 bases spanning the gap. This CDR3 reads CAWSAVNSPLHF. As DNA, the CDR3 is TGTGCCTGGAGTGCAGTTAATTCACCCCTCCACTTT.